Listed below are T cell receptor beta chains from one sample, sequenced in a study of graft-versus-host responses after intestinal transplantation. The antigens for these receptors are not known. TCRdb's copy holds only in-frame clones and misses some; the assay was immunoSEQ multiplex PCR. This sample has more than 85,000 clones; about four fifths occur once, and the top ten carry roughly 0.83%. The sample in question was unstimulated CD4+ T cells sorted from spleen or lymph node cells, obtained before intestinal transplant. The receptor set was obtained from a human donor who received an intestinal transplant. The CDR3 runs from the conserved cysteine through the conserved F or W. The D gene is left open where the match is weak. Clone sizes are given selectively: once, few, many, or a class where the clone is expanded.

CDR3 DNA: TGCGCCAGCAGCCAAGTCGGGGACAGACGCTACGAGCAGTACTTC; CDR3 protein: CASSQVGDRRYEQYF; clone size: once; D gene: TRBD1; J gene: TRBJ2-7; V gene: TRBV4-1
CDR3 DNA: TGTGCCAGCAGTCCTAGCGGGGCCCTTTACGAGCAGTACTTC; CDR3 protein: CASSPSGALYEQYF; clone size: .; D gene: TRBD2; J gene: TRBJ2-7; V gene: TRBV6-5
CDR3 DNA: TGTGCCAGCTCACCACCGGCACAGGGGGCCAACACTGAAGCTTTCTTT; CDR3 protein: CASSPPAQGANTEAFF; clone size: .; D gene: TRBD1; J gene: TRBJ1-1; V gene: TRBV18
CDR3 DNA: TGCGCCAGCAGCTTGAGCCAGGGGGCTCTCGAGCAGTACTTC; CDR3 protein: CASSLSQGALEQYF; clone size: .; D gene: TRBD1; J gene: TRBJ2-7; V gene: TRBV5-1
CDR3 DNA: TGCGCCAGCAGCACAGGGGACAGCTACAATGAGCAGTTCTTC; CDR3 protein: CASSTGDSYNEQFF; clone size: .; D gene: TRBD1; J gene: TRBJ2-1; V gene: TRBV5-1
CDR3 DNA: TGTGCCAGCAGCTTCTCCCAGGAAGCCCGGCAGTTCTTC; CDR3 protein: CASSFSQEARQFF; clone size: few; D gene: .; J gene: TRBJ2-1; V gene: TRBV11-3
CDR3 DNA: TGCGCCAGCAGCTTAATGGCACAGGGGTCTGGAAACACCATATATTTT; CDR3 protein: CASSLMAQGSGNTIYF; clone size: .; D gene: TRBD1; J gene: TRBJ1-3; V gene: TRBV5-1
CDR3 DNA: TGTGCCAGCAGCCGTCCCGGGACAGGGACCGAGCTCTACGAGCAGTACTTC; CDR3 protein: CASSRPGTGTELYEQYF; clone size: .; D gene: TRBD1; J gene: TRBJ2-7; V gene: TRBV5-6
CDR3 DNA: TGTGCCAGCAGCCAGCAGGCAGCCGCTCCGTACGAGCAGTACTTC; CDR3 protein: CASSQQAAAPYEQYF; clone size: .; D gene: .; J gene: TRBJ2-7; V gene: TRBV5-5
CDR3 DNA: TGTGCCAGCAGCTTCGTCCTAGCGGGGTATGGCTACGAGCAGTACTTC; CDR3 protein: CASSFVLAGYGYEQYF; clone size: once; D gene: TRBD2; J gene: TRBJ2-7; V gene: TRBV11-1
CDR3 DNA: TGTGCCAGCGGAGGGGCGGCAGCAGGCAATCAGCCCCAGCATTTT; CDR3 protein: CASGGAAAGNQPQHF; clone size: .; D gene: .; J gene: TRBJ1-5; V gene: TRBV5-7
CDR3 DNA: TGCGCCAGCAGCTTGGCAGGGGACCGGACTAACTATGGCTACACCTTC; CDR3 protein: CASSLAGDRTNYGYTF; clone size: .; D gene: .; J gene: TRBJ1-2; V gene: TRBV5-1
CDR3 DNA: TGCAGCGTTGAGCCTCGGGACAGGGGCACAGATACGCAGTATTTT; CDR3 protein: CSVEPRDRGTDTQYF; clone size: once; D gene: TRBD1; J gene: TRBJ2-3; V gene: TRBV29-1
CDR3 DNA: TGTGCCAGGGGAACAGGGGGAGGGGAGACCCAGTACTTC; CDR3 protein: CARGTGGGETQYF; clone size: .; D gene: .; J gene: TRBJ2-5; V gene: TRBV2
CDR3 DNA: TGTGCCAGCAGGACTGTCGCAGATACGCAGTATTTT; CDR3 protein: CASRTVADTQYF; clone size: .; D gene: .; J gene: TRBJ2-3; V gene: TRBV7-8
CDR3 DNA: TGTGCCAGCAGCTTATCCGGGTTACAGGGCGCGGGGGCCAACGTCCTGACTTTC; CDR3 protein: CASSLSGLQGAGANVLTF; clone size: .; D gene: .; J gene: TRBJ2-6; V gene: TRBV7-3
CDR3 DNA: TGTGCCAGCAGCTTCGATCGACAGGGGAACTATGGCTACACCTTC; CDR3 protein: CASSFDRQGNYGYTF; clone size: .; D gene: TRBD1; J gene: TRBJ1-2; V gene: TRBV5-4
CDR3 DNA: TGTGCCAGCAGCTTGACAGTGAACACCGGGGAGCTGTTTTTT; CDR3 protein: CASSLTVNTGELFF; clone size: .; D gene: .; J gene: TRBJ2-2; V gene: TRBV7-8
CDR3 DNA: TGTGCCAGCAGTTACCGGACAGGGGGCAATCAGCCCCAGCATTTT; CDR3 protein: CASSYRTGGNQPQHF; clone size: .; D gene: TRBD1; J gene: TRBJ1-5; V gene: TRBV6-6
CDR3 DNA: TGTGCCAGTCGGGGGGACACAGATACGCAGTATTTT; CDR3 protein: CASRGDTDTQYF; clone size: few; D gene: TRBD2; J gene: TRBJ2-3; V gene: TRBV28
CDR3 DNA: TGCGCCAGCAGTGAGTCGGAGCCCTACGAGCAGTACTTC; CDR3 protein: CASSESEPYEQYF; clone size: once; D gene: .; J gene: TRBJ2-7; V gene: TRBV10-2
CDR3 DNA: TGCGCCAGCAGTTACCAGGGGAACACCGGGGAGCTGTTTTTT; CDR3 protein: CASSYQGNTGELFF; clone size: .; D gene: .; J gene: TRBJ2-2; V gene: TRBV5-1
CDR3 DNA: TGCGCCAGCAGGGGGCGGAGCATGAACACTGAAGCTTTCTTT; CDR3 protein: CASRGRSMNTEAFF; clone size: .; D gene: .; J gene: TRBJ1-1; V gene: TRBV5-1
CDR3 DNA: TGTGCCAGCAGCACACGGACAGCTTGGAGGGAGACCCAGTACTTC; CDR3 protein: CASSTRTAWRETQYF; clone size: .; D gene: .; J gene: TRBJ2-5; V gene: TRBV7-9